This T cell receptor beta chain is drawn from a study of T cells in women clearing cervical HPV infection. The overall study: Cases' blood sampling followed lesion detection by median around 23 weeks (90 to 200). Only a few women had HLA typing results available. Study-wide results and limits: Cases carried less TRBV6-7 than controls: approximately 0.1% versus 0.16%.

CDR3 size: 12 residues. Germline V CDR1 and CDR2: GTSNPN, SVGIG (reference sequence). The data were produced by immunoSEQ multiplex PCR, yet TCRdb's version contains in-frame clones alone and is incomplete. The specimen's table records 25,000 to 35,000 clones. Details on this clone: Its antigen is unidentified. The missing CDR3 end, 3 residues past where the read stops, is filled in from the germline J gene.

The chain employs TRBV30 and TRBJ1-2; D is unclear. Specimen: blood buffy coat. This TCR was recovered from a woman between 18 and 75 years old with a cervical HPV16 infection that either progressed to CIN3+ or cleared (not recorded which). The CDR3 bases that were read are TGTGCCTGGAGTGTAGGGCCGGATGAC. Translated: CAWSVGPDD. The whole CDR3 is CAWSVGPDDYTF.